The rows below give T cell receptor beta chains drawn from one sample of a study of human CD4 T cells and Enterobacteriaceae. Produced via immunoSEQ multiplex PCR; TCRdb's table is partial and in-frame only. The sample contains 25,000 to 35,000 clones, 82% of which appear only once. Sequencing was carried out using memory CD4+ T cells from blood. The origin of the receptors is a human donor in good health. The CDR3 runs from the conserved cysteine through the conserved F or W. The D gene is left open where the match is weak. A clone size is listed for some rows: how often the clone was seen (once, few, many), or a class if it is expanded.

j_gene: TRBJ2-1; abundance: NA; v_gene: TRBV27; d_gene: TRBD2; CDR3nt: TGTGCCAGCACGATTAGGGGACTAGGATCAGATGAGCAGTTCTTC; CDR3aa: CASTIRGLGSDEQFF
j_gene: TRBJ1-3; abundance: NA; v_gene: TRBV18; d_gene: NA; CDR3nt: TGTGCCAGCTCTTTGGGTCCTGGAAACACCATATATTTT; CDR3aa: CASSLGPGNTIYF
j_gene: TRBJ2-7; abundance: NA; v_gene: TRBV4-1; d_gene: NA; CDR3nt: TGCGCCAGCAGCGGACCTCTCGACAGGGAGCAGTACTTC; CDR3aa: CASSGPLDREQYF
j_gene: TRBJ1-2; abundance: NA; v_gene: TRBV18; d_gene: NA; CDR3nt: TGTGCCAGCTCACCTCAGTCAAGCAGTGAAGGCTACACCTTC; CDR3aa: CASSPQSSSEGYTF
j_gene: TRBJ1-2; abundance: NA; v_gene: TRBV6-1; d_gene: TRBD1; CDR3nt: TGTGCCAGCAGTGAAGCGCTAGGACAGGGTCACTATGGCTACACCTTC; CDR3aa: CASSEALGQGHYGYTF
j_gene: TRBJ2-7; abundance: NA; v_gene: TRBV19; d_gene: NA; CDR3nt: TGTGCCAGTAGGCCCCGGGGTAGTAACTACGAGCAGTACTTC; CDR3aa: CASRPRGSNYEQYF
j_gene: TRBJ2-5; abundance: NA; v_gene: TRBV7-3; d_gene: NA; CDR3nt: TGTGCCAGCAGCTTAATAGGGGGGACAGTTAGAGAGACCCAGTACTTC; CDR3aa: CASSLIGGTVRETQYF
j_gene: TRBJ1-1; abundance: NA; v_gene: TRBV29-1; d_gene: NA; CDR3nt: TGCAGCGTTGCCCCGGTTGTGGTCTCGAACACTGAAGCTTTCTTT; CDR3aa: CSVAPVVVSNTEAFF
j_gene: TRBJ1-6; abundance: NA; v_gene: TRBV6-5; d_gene: NA; CDR3nt: TGTGCCAGCAGTTACTCTACAGGGATGGTCTCACCCCTCCACTTT; CDR3aa: CASSYSTGMVSPLHF
j_gene: TRBJ2-4; abundance: few; v_gene: TRBV7-2; d_gene: NA; CDR3nt: TGTGCCAGCAGCCTGGTAGGGGCAGTCCTTCAAAACATTCAGTACTTC; CDR3aa: CASSLVGAVLQNIQYF
j_gene: TRBJ2-3; abundance: NA; v_gene: TRBV7-3; d_gene: NA; CDR3nt: TGTGCCAGCACCTTGGAGGTCTGGACACTGAGCACAGATACGCAGTATTTT; CDR3aa: CASTLEVWTLSTDTQYF
j_gene: TRBJ2-4; abundance: once; v_gene: TRBV9; d_gene: TRBD2; CDR3nt: TGTGCCAGCAGCCCAAGCAAGGGACTAGCGGGAGGAGGAAACATTCAGTACTTC; CDR3aa: CASSPSKGLAGGGNIQYF
j_gene: TRBJ2-7; abundance: NA; v_gene: TRBV27; d_gene: TRBD2; CDR3nt: TGTGCCAGCAGTTTATTACCGGGACTAGCTCGCGAGCAGTACTTC; CDR3aa: CASSLLPGLAREQYF
j_gene: TRBJ2-5; abundance: NA; v_gene: TRBV5-6; d_gene: NA; CDR3nt: TGTGCCAGCAGCCCCCGGACTCTTGGCGGGGAGACCCAGTACTTC; CDR3aa: CASSPRTLGGETQYF
j_gene: TRBJ2-3; abundance: once; v_gene: TRBV2; d_gene: NA; CDR3nt: TGTGCCAGCAGCCTCACAGATACGCAGTATTTT; CDR3aa: CASSLTDTQYF
j_gene: TRBJ2-5; abundance: NA; v_gene: TRBV6-1; d_gene: TRBD2; CDR3nt: TGTGCCAGCAGCCTCATACTAGCGGCTCAAGAGACCCAGTACTTC; CDR3aa: CASSLILAAQETQYF
j_gene: TRBJ2-2; abundance: NA; v_gene: TRBV11-2; d_gene: NA; CDR3nt: TGTGCCAGCAGCTCCCCAGGGTCCACCGGGGAGCTGTTTTTT; CDR3aa: CASSSPGSTGELFF
j_gene: TRBJ1-2; abundance: NA; v_gene: TRBV6-5; d_gene: NA; CDR3nt: TGTGCCAGCAGCCTGGGACTTCCGAATGGGTATGGCTACACCTTC; CDR3aa: CASSLGLPNGYGYTF
j_gene: TRBJ2-2; abundance: NA; v_gene: TRBV6-5; d_gene: NA; CDR3nt: TGTGCCAGCAGTTCCCCTCGAGAGGGAGGCACCGGGGAGCTGTTTTTT; CDR3aa: CASSSPREGGTGELFF
j_gene: TRBJ1-5; abundance: few; v_gene: TRBV19; d_gene: NA; CDR3nt: TGTGCCAGTACCGACCTCGACAGGCTCAATCAGCCCCAGCATTTT; CDR3aa: CASTDLDRLNQPQHF
j_gene: TRBJ2-1; abundance: NA; v_gene: TRBV5-4; d_gene: NA; CDR3nt: TGTGCCAGCAGCTTGAGAGGGGGCTCCTACAATGAGCAGTTCTTC; CDR3aa: CASSLRGGSYNEQFF
j_gene: TRBJ2-2; abundance: NA; v_gene: TRBV7-2; d_gene: NA; CDR3nt: TGTGCCAGCAGTCCGAGAAGGACTGCAAACACCGGGGAGCTGTTTTTT; CDR3aa: CASSPRRTANTGELFF
j_gene: TRBJ1-1; abundance: NA; v_gene: TRBV28; d_gene: NA; CDR3nt: TGTGCCAGCAGTTTGGGGCCGCCGATGAACACTGAAGCTTTCTTT; CDR3aa: CASSLGPPMNTEAFF
j_gene: TRBJ2-5; abundance: NA; v_gene: TRBV6-5; d_gene: TRBD2; CDR3nt: TGTGCCAGCAGTTACTCGGGTAGCGGGAGGGGGGAGACCCAGTACTTC; CDR3aa: CASSYSGSGRGETQYF
j_gene: TRBJ1-6; abundance: once; v_gene: TRBV5-6; d_gene: TRBD1; CDR3nt: TGTGCCAGCAGCTTGGCCGGGACAGGAGGTTCACCCCTCCACTTT; CDR3aa: CASSLAGTGGSPLHF
j_gene: TRBJ2-7; abundance: NA; v_gene: TRBV7-9; d_gene: TRBD2; CDR3nt: TGTGCCACAGGACTAGCGGGAGGAGGCGAGCAGTACTTC; CDR3aa: CATGLAGGGEQYF
j_gene: TRBJ2-1; abundance: NA; v_gene: TRBV4-1; d_gene: TRBD2; CDR3nt: TGCGCCAGCAGCCAAGAATGGGGCGCAGGTGCTAGCGGGAAACGGGATGAGCAGTTCTTC; CDR3aa: CASSQEWGAGASGKRDEQFF
j_gene: TRBJ1-2; abundance: few; v_gene: TRBV10-2; d_gene: NA; CDR3nt: TGCGCCAGCCACCCCTCGGGGGCGGATGGCTACACCTTC; CDR3aa: CASHPSGADGYTF
j_gene: TRBJ2-7; abundance: NA; v_gene: TRBV29-1; d_gene: TRBD2; CDR3nt: TGCAGCGTTGTCGGCAGCGGGAGAGGGTACGAGCAGTACTTC; CDR3aa: CSVVGSGRGYEQYF
j_gene: TRBJ1-2; abundance: few; v_gene: TRBV5-5; d_gene: TRBD1; CDR3nt: TGTGCCAGCAGCCGAGGACAGGGGTCAAACTATGGCTACACCTTC; CDR3aa: CASSRGQGSNYGYTF
j_gene: TRBJ1-5; abundance: NA; v_gene: TRBV7-3; d_gene: NA; CDR3nt: TGTGCCAGCAGCTTAACGCCGGGTCAGCCCCAGCATTTT; CDR3aa: CASSLTPGQPQHF
j_gene: TRBJ2-1; abundance: once; v_gene: TRBV6-1; d_gene: NA; CDR3nt: TGTGCCAGCAACCCGACTCGGACCAATGAGCAGTTCTTC; CDR3aa: CASNPTRTNEQFF
j_gene: TRBJ1-1; abundance: NA; v_gene: TRBV28; d_gene: NA; CDR3nt: TGTGCCAGCAGTTTATGGACCTCCCCTAACACTGAAGCTTTCTTT; CDR3aa: CASSLWTSPNTEAFF
j_gene: TRBJ2-7; abundance: NA; v_gene: TRBV5-1; d_gene: NA; CDR3nt: TGCGCCAGCAGCTACGAACAGGGTTTCTACGAGCAGTACTTC; CDR3aa: CASSYEQGFYEQYF
j_gene: TRBJ2-2; abundance: NA; v_gene: TRBV2; d_gene: TRBD1; CDR3nt: TGTGCCAGCAGTGGTCCTAATGACAGGGGCCTATCGAACACCGGGGAGCTGTTTTTT; CDR3aa: CASSGPNDRGLSNTGELFF
j_gene: TRBJ2-2; abundance: medium-sized; v_gene: TRBV28; d_gene: NA; CDR3nt: TGTGCCAGCGGCAGCGCGAACACCGGGGAGCTGTTTTTT; CDR3aa: CASGSANTGELFF
j_gene: TRBJ2-4; abundance: NA; v_gene: TRBV6-6; d_gene: TRBD2; CDR3nt: TGTGCCAGCAAAAATAGCGGGATCCAATGGGACATTCAGTACTTC; CDR3aa: CASKNSGIQWDIQYF
j_gene: TRBJ2-7; abundance: NA; v_gene: TRBV5-6; d_gene: NA; CDR3nt: TGTGCCAGCAGCTTGGCCCGTGGGCTAGGGCACGAGCAGTACTTC; CDR3aa: CASSLARGLGHEQYF
j_gene: TRBJ2-5; abundance: NA; v_gene: TRBV2; d_gene: NA; CDR3nt: TGTGCCAGCAGTGAAGCGGGGCAGCAACAAGAGACCCAGTACTTC; CDR3aa: CASSEAGQQQETQYF
j_gene: TRBJ2-1; abundance: NA; v_gene: TRBV5-6; d_gene: NA; CDR3nt: TGTGCCAGCAGAGGCGGGCTTCCCGATGAGCAGTTCTTC; CDR3aa: CASRGGLPDEQFF
j_gene: TRBJ1-5; abundance: NA; v_gene: TRBV28; d_gene: NA; CDR3nt: TGTGCCAGCAGCCTTCAGCCCCAGCATTTT; CDR3aa: CASSLQPQHF
j_gene: TRBJ2-7; abundance: NA; v_gene: TRBV2; d_gene: TRBD2; CDR3nt: TGTGCCAGCAGGGGACTAGCGGGTTCCTACGAGCAGTACTTC; CDR3aa: CASRGLAGSYEQYF
j_gene: TRBJ2-5; abundance: NA; v_gene: TRBV7-7; d_gene: NA; CDR3nt: TGTGCCAGCAGCTTAAATCAACGAGAAGAGACCCAGTACTTC; CDR3aa: CASSLNQREETQYF
j_gene: TRBJ1-1; abundance: NA; v_gene: TRBV29-1; d_gene: NA; CDR3nt: TGCAGCGGAAGAGGGGGGGCGGACACTGAAGCTTTCTTT; CDR3aa: CSGRGGADTEAFF
j_gene: TRBJ2-7; abundance: NA; v_gene: TRBV2; d_gene: TRBD2; CDR3nt: TGTGCCAGCAGTGAAGGCGGGAGGGCCCTCGAGCAGTACTTC; CDR3aa: CASSEGGRALEQYF
j_gene: TRBJ2-6; abundance: NA; v_gene: TRBV7-9; d_gene: NA; CDR3nt: TGTGCCAGCAGCTCAATGCGGCCAGGGTACTCTGGGGCCAACGTCCTGACTTTC; CDR3aa: CASSSMRPGYSGANVLTF
j_gene: TRBJ2-3; abundance: NA; v_gene: TRBV27; d_gene: TRBD1; CDR3nt: TGTGCCAGCAGTCTTCCAGGGGGTTCGGTCACAGATACGCAGTATTTT; CDR3aa: CASSLPGGSVTDTQYF
j_gene: TRBJ2-1; abundance: NA; v_gene: TRBV7-2; d_gene: NA; CDR3nt: TGTGCCAGCAGCCGCGGGCGGACAACAGGTGAGCAGTTCTTC; CDR3aa: CASSRGRTTGEQFF
j_gene: TRBJ2-7; abundance: NA; v_gene: TRBV7-2; d_gene: NA; CDR3nt: TGTGCCAGCAGCTTCGGGCCAGCCTACGAGCAGTACTTC; CDR3aa: CASSFGPAYEQYF
j_gene: TRBJ2-2; abundance: once; v_gene: TRBV14; d_gene: NA; CDR3nt: TGTGCCAGCAGCCAAGACGGGCGGACAGCTCCACCCTTGGGGGCGGCGTACGGGGAGCTGTTTTTT; CDR3aa: CASSQDGRTAPPLGAAYGELFF
j_gene: TRBJ2-1; abundance: NA; v_gene: TRBV19; d_gene: TRBD2; CDR3nt: TGTGCCAGTAGCCCCGTAGCGGGAGGGCCCCAGAGTGAGCAGTTCTTC; CDR3aa: CASSPVAGGPQSEQFF
j_gene: TRBJ2-1; abundance: NA; v_gene: TRBV6-1; d_gene: NA; CDR3nt: TGTGCCAGCAGTGAAACTTACTCTAACAATGAGCAGTTCTTC; CDR3aa: CASSETYSNNEQFF
j_gene: TRBJ1-2; abundance: NA; v_gene: TRBV29-1; d_gene: NA; CDR3nt: TGCAGCGTTGAGGTGACAGCCGGCTATGGCTACACCTTC; CDR3aa: CSVEVTAGYGYTF
j_gene: TRBJ1-2; abundance: NA; v_gene: TRBV5-1; d_gene: TRBD1; CDR3nt: TGCGCCAGCAGCTCGACAGGGGGCCTTGGAGGTAACTATGGCTACACCTTC; CDR3aa: CASSSTGGLGGNYGYTF
j_gene: TRBJ2-7; abundance: NA; v_gene: TRBV15; d_gene: TRBD2; CDR3nt: TGTGCCACCAGCAGCGAATATAGCGGGTACGAGCAGTACTTC; CDR3aa: CATSSEYSGYEQYF
j_gene: TRBJ1-2; abundance: few; v_gene: TRBV7-9; d_gene: NA; CDR3nt: TGTGCCAGCAGCTTGGCAGATGTCTATGGCTACACCTTC; CDR3aa: CASSLADVYGYTF
j_gene: TRBJ1-4; abundance: NA; v_gene: TRBV14; d_gene: NA; CDR3nt: TGTGCCAGCAGCCCTGGGGGCCGGAGGGAAGGCGAAAAACTGTTTTTT; CDR3aa: CASSPGGRREGEKLFF
j_gene: TRBJ2-2; abundance: NA; v_gene: TRBV18; d_gene: TRBD2; CDR3nt: TGTGCCAGCTCACCGCCCGGGACTAGAGGGACCGGGGAGCTGTTTTTT; CDR3aa: CASSPPGTRGTGELFF
j_gene: TRBJ1-2; abundance: NA; v_gene: TRBV21-1; d_gene: NA; CDR3nt: TGTGCCAGCAGCAACACAGGGGATTATGGCTACACCTTC; CDR3aa: CASSNTGDYGYTF
j_gene: TRBJ2-7; abundance: NA; v_gene: TRBV28; d_gene: TRBD1; CDR3nt: TGTGCCAGCATCCCATCGACAGGGACCTACGAGCAGTACTTC; CDR3aa: CASIPSTGTYEQYF